Below, 32 T cell receptor beta chains from the same sample are listed, as sequenced in a study of vaccination effects on CD4 cells after COVID-19. Sequenced by immunoSEQ multiplex PCR; TCRdb stores in-frame clones only, minus some. The sample carries under 15,000 clones, 78% recorded once. Their antigens remain unidentified. CD4+ T cells specific for antigen were expanded with viral peptide pools by the ViraFEST assay before sequencing. Investigators separated out CD4+ T cells once around nine days of culture had passed. The infection with SARS-CoV-2 (confirmed by PCR) occurred in this person between March and December 2020. Either the BNT162b2 or mRNA-1273 vaccine was given to participants in two doses. The starting material was CD4+ T cells from PBMCs cultured with HCoV-NL63 spike peptides, obtained after COVID-19 vaccination. The receptors derive from a human donor who had a prior SARS-CoV-2 infection.

The chain employs TRBV7-9 and TRBJ2-2, with no clear D. V was cut by 1 base and J by 8 bases, with 8 bases left in between. The CDR3 covers 13 residues. Germline values: CDR1 SEHNR, CDR2 FQNEAQ (reference sequence). The CDR3 DNA sequence: TGTGCCAGCAGCTTAGTCAGGTTGGGGGAGCTGTTTTTT. It yields the protein CASSLVRLGELFF.

The chain joins TRBV5-6 to TRBJ2-7; possible D gene TRBD1, 6 bases. Trimming took off 1 base at V and 1 base at J, with 9 bases between the two ends. Germline loops: CDR1 SGHDT, CDR2 YYEEEE. This CDR3 is built from 14 residues. The CDR3 DNA is TGTGCCAGCAGCTTGACAGGGAGTTCCTACGAGCAGTACTTC. Its translation: CASSLTGSSYEQYF.

The rearrangement links TRBV7-3 to TRBJ2-3; D possibly corresponds to TRBD2 (5 bases). V dropped 2 bases and J dropped 4 bases, with 10 bases sitting between them. The CDR3 runs 14 residues. CDR1 and CDR2 from the germline V gene are SGHTA and FQGTGA. The CDR3 sequence is CASSLSRVSDTQYF. The CDR3 region has the DNA TGTGCCAGCAGCTTATCGCGGGTCTCAGATACGCAGTATTTT.

The chain recombines TRBV11-2 with TRBJ2-2; 8 bases match TRBD2. CDR1 is SGHAT and CDR2 is FQNNGV in the germline V gene. Trimming took 1 base from V and 2 from J; bases not matched to a gene: 3. The CDR3 sequence is 16 residues long. CDR3 sequence reads: CASSLAGGYNTGELFF. CDR3 sequence (DNA): TGTGCCAGCAGCTTAGCGGGGGGGTATAACACCGGGGAGCTGTTTTTT.

The chain combines TRBV3-1 (or the pseudogene TRBV3-2) with TRBJ2-7, with 8 nucleotides matching TRBD2. V lost 4 bases, J lost 7 bases, and 12 bases stayed unmatched. The CDR3 has 15 residues. CDR1 LGHDT and CDR2 YNNKEL come from the germline V gene (reference sequence). Here the CDR3 DNA reads TGTGCCAGCAGCCCGCGGGCCTCCGGGACTAGAGAGCAGTACTTC. As protein: CASSPRASGTREQYF.

This chain links TRBV9 with TRBJ2-2, with D maybe TRBD2 (5 bases). In germline, CDR1 is SGDLS, CDR2 YYNGEE. CDR3 length: 14 residues. V was shortened by 7 bases and J by 1 base, with 11 bases between the two germline ends. Here the CDR3 reads CASGGRKNTGELFF. The DNA of the CDR3 is TGTGCCAGCGGCGGGCGGAAGAACACCGGGGAGCTGTTTTTT.

The rearrangement joins TRBV6-1 to TRBJ2-7; D remains ambiguous. Germline CDR1 and CDR2: MNHNS and SASEGT. The CDR3 has 15 amino acids. Trimming cost V 2 bases and J 2 bases, with 13 bases left between them. CDR3: CASSEPGRNTYEQYF. The CDR3 DNA reads TGTGCCAGCAGTGAACCAGGACGGAATACCTACGAGCAGTACTTC.

The chain links TRBV9 to TRBJ1-4, with D perhaps TRBD1 (5 bases). This CDR3 has 14 residues. CDR1 and CDR2 (germline): SGDLS, YYNGEE. With 4 bases removed from V and 7 bases from J, the gap between germline ends came to 14 bases. This chain's CDR3 is CASSPGTVGEKLFF. As DNA, the CDR3 is TGTGCCAGCAGCCCCGGGACGGTCGGTGAAAAACTGTTTTTT.

CDR3 protein: CASSFWRGQESQYF. The CDR3 DNA follows: TGTGCCAGCAGCTTCTGGCGGGGTCAAGAGAGTCAGTACTTC. The chain carries TRBV7-2 and TRBJ2-5; TRBD2 might be the D (6 bases). V dropped 3 bases and J dropped 11 bases, with 19 bases sitting between them. This CDR3 region has 14 residues. Per germline, CDR1 SGHTA and CDR2 FQGNSA.

The V gene is TRBV7-9, the J gene TRBJ2-2, with D possibly being TRBD2 (5 bases). Trimming stripped 5 bases from V and 6 bases from J, with 13 bases between. This CDR3 contains 14 residues. Germline V gene sequence: CDR1 SEHNR, CDR2 FQNEAQ (reference sequence). CDR3 region: CASSLTSMPGELFF. The DNA for the CDR3 is TGTGCCAGCAGCCTCACTAGTATGCCCGGGGAGCTGTTTTTT.

This chain uses TRBV4-2 with TRBJ2-3, with 7 bases aligning to TRBD2. Unmatched junction bases numbered 6, after V lost 0 bases and J lost 0 bases. Per germline, CDR1 LGHNA and CDR2 YNFKEQ. The CDR3 runs 17 residues. CDR3 protein: CASSQDGSSGSTDTQYF. CDR3 nucleotides: TGTGCCAGCAGCCAAGATGGGTCTAGCGGTAGCACAGATACGCAGTATTTT.

J is TRBJ2-1 and V is TRBV4-1; no clear D. CDR1 is MGHRA and CDR2 is YSYEKL in the germline V gene. Trimming removed 0 bases from V and 6 bases from J, with 9 bases in between. CDR3 size: 14 residues. The CDR3 DNA follows: TGCGCCAGCAGCCAAGATATACTCTCCAATGAGCAGTTCTTC. It is translated as CASSQDILSNEQFF.

This clone was observed once. The V and J genes are TRBV15 and TRBJ2-7, with a weak D call TRBD2 (6 bases). Germline CDR1 LNHNV, CDR2 YYDKDF (reference sequence). The CDR3 has 15 amino acids. V shed 4 bases and J shed 6 bases, with 19 bases lying between them. The CDR3 DNA reads TGTGCCACCAGCACATCCGGGGGTGGGGTACGCGAGCAGTACTTC. Its translation is CATSTSGGGVREQYF.

V usage is TRBV5-6 and J usage is TRBJ2-5, with 14 bases matching TRBD2. Germline loops: CDR1 SGHDT, CDR2 YYEEEE. With V trimmed by 4 bases and J by 5 bases, 4 bases remained unmatched. The CDR3 has 15 residues. The CDR3 reads CASSLRLAGGETQYF. As DNA, the CDR3 is TGTGCCAGCAGCCTGAGACTAGCGGGAGGGGAGACCCAGTACTTC. Based on the CDR3 plus reference TRBV5-6 and TRBJ2-5, the full variable domain is DAGVTQSPTHLIKTRGQQVTLRCSPKSGHDTVSWYQQALGQGPQFIFQYYEEEERQRGNFPDRFSGHQFPNYSSELNVNALLLGDSALYLCASSLRLAGGETQYFGPGTRLLVL.

This clone was observed a handful of times. CDR3 DNA sequence: TGCGCCAGCAGCCAAGGATGGGCTAGCCGCTCCTACAATGAGCAGTTCTTC. Its translation: CASSQGWASRSYNEQFF. The chain links TRBV4-1 to TRBJ2-1; possible D gene TRBD2, 5 bases. Trimming shortened V by 1 base and J by 0 bases, and 13 bases separated the two germline ends. CDR3 length equals 17 residues. Germline V gives CDR1 MGHRA, CDR2 YSYEKL.

CDR3 protein: CASSQDKDYGYTF. In DNA, the CDR3 is TGTGCCAGCTCACAAGACAAGGACTATGGCTACACCTTC. J is TRBJ1-2 and V is TRBV18, with unresolved D. Germline CDR1 KGHSH, CDR2 LQKENI. Trimming removed 4 bases from V and 3 bases from J, with 9 bases in between. The CDR3 length is 13 residues.

V and J are TRBV7-8 and TRBJ2-2; D might be TRBD2 (5 bases). Germline V gene data show CDR1 as SGHVS and CDR2 as FQNEAQ. V gave up 6 bases and J gave up 4 bases, with 24 bases separating them. This CDR3 spans 18 amino acids. Here the CDR3 reads CASSIPPLRASPTGELFF. CDR3 bases: TGTGCCAGCAGTATTCCCCCATTGAGGGCCTCGCCCACCGGGGAGCTGTTTTTT.

The V call is TRBV5-4, the J call TRBJ2-3; 14 positions agree with TRBD2. The CDR3 has 16 amino acids. Germline V lookup: CDR1 SGHNT, CDR2 YYREEE (reference sequence). V shed 4 bases, J shed 4 bases, and the junction held 5 bases outside the gene matches. The CDR3 protein is CASSTGTSGSPDTQYF. CDR3 sequence (DNA): TGTGCCAGCAGCACTGGGACTAGCGGGAGCCCAGATACGCAGTATTTT.

This clone was recorded once. This chain links TRBV4-2 with TRBJ2-1, with TRBD2 identical over 9 bases. The CDR3 loop spans 19 amino acids. V shed 1 base, J shed 2 bases, and the junction held 12 bases outside the gene matches. The germline CDR1 and CDR2 sequences are LGHNA and YNFKEQ. Here the CDR3 reads CASSQVGRVAGDTYNEQFF. The CDR3 coding sequence is TGTGCCAGCAGCCAAGTCGGAAGGGTAGCGGGGGATACCTACAATGAGCAGTTCTTC.

The chain joins TRBV5-4 to TRBJ2-2, with D uncertain. The ends were cut back, 0 bases at V and 9 bases at J, with 12 bases in the middle. CDR3 length: 14 residues. The V gene's germline CDR1 is SGHNT and CDR2 YYREEE (reference sequence). The DNA of the CDR3 is TGTGCCAGCAGCTTGGTGGCAGATCACCGGGAGCTGTTTTTT. Amino acids: CASSLVADHRELFF.

This chain links TRBV7-9 with TRBJ1-4; 11 positions match TRBD1. From germline, CDR1 is SEHNR and CDR2 FQNEAQ (reference sequence). With V trimmed by 6 bases and J by 8 bases, 20 bases remained unmatched. The CDR3 runs 19 residues. For the CDR3, the DNA is TGTGCCAGCAGATTCGACCCGGGGGTCCGGGACAGGGGGAACGAAAAACTGTTTTTT. Translated: CASRFDPGVRDRGNEKLFF.

The V and J genes are TRBV29-1 and TRBJ1-1; possible D gene TRBD1, 6 bases. CDR1 is SQVTM and CDR2 is ANQGSEA in the germline V gene. The CDR3 sequence is 12 residues long. V lost 6 bases and J lost 10, with 18 bases in between. The DNA of the CDR3 is TGCAGCGTGATACCGGGAGGGGGGCCAGCTTTCTTT. Translating it yields CSVIPGGGPAFF.

The chain joins TRBV18 to TRBJ2-3; D not certain. The CDR3 contains 12 residues. V was trimmed by 3 bases and J by 3 bases, leaving 4 bases between them. The germline V gene encodes CDR1 KGHSH and CDR2 LQKENI. CDR3 sequence (DNA): TGTGCCAGCTCACCCGAAACAGATACGCAGTATTTT. It specifies CASSPETDTQYF. The complete variable domain, with remaining parts taken from reference TRBV18 and TRBJ2-3, reads NAGVMQNPRHLVRRRGQEARLRCSPMKGHSHVYWYRQLPEEGLKFMVYLQKENIIDESGMPKERFSAEFPKEGPSILRIQQVVRGDSAAYFCASSPETDTQYFGPGTRLTVL.

The V and J genes are TRBV6-5 and TRBJ1-2, with 8 bases that match TRBD1. J gave up 4 bases and V 4 bases, and 5 bases lay outside the gene matches. The CDR3 has 14 amino acids. CDR1 is MNHEY, CDR2 SVGAGI, per germline. The CDR3 region has the DNA TGTGCCAGCAGTTCTACGGACAGGGCCTATGGCTACACCTTC. The encoded protein is CASSSTDRAYGYTF.

This CDR3 is CASSLDQLVYEQYF. Here the CDR3 DNA reads TGTGCCAGCAGCTTAGATCAGCTAGTTTACGAGCAGTACTTC. The chain joins TRBV11-2 to TRBJ2-7; D gene unclear. Germline loops: CDR1 SGHAT, CDR2 FQNNGV. Deletions cut 0 bases from V and 4 bases from J, with 10 bases between. The CDR3 spans 14 residues.

The rearrangement uses TRBV20-1 and TRBJ2-7, with D tentatively TRBD1 (5 bases). The length of the CDR3 is 14 residues. V was shortened by 3 bases and J by 3 bases, with 15 bases between the two germline ends. Per the germline V gene, CDR1 is DFQATT and CDR2 is SNEGSKA (reference sequence). The CDR3, as DNA: TGCAGTGCTAGTGGGGCAGAGGACGTCTACGAGCAGTACTTC. Translating gives CSASGAEDVYEQYF.

The rearrangement joins TRBV30 to TRBJ2-7, with D unclear. The ends were cut back, 1 base at V and 3 bases at J, with 16 bases in the middle. Germline V CDR1 and CDR2: GTSNPN, SVGIG (reference sequence). The CDR3 is 15 amino acids. The CDR3 nucleotides read TGTGCCTGGAGTGGGCGTGTTGGAAGGAGCTACGAGCAGTACTTC. As protein: CAWSGRVGRSYEQYF. The whole variable domain, filled in from reference TRBV30 and TRBJ2-7, reads SQTIHQWPATLVQPVGSPLSLECTVEGTSNPNLYWYRQAAGRGLQLLFYSVGIGQISSEVPQNLSASRPQDRQFILSSKKLLLSDSGFYLCAWSGRVGRSYEQYFGPGTRLTVT.

The chain has TRBV5-6 and TRBJ2-7; TRBD2 matches at 7 bases. Germline CDR1 is SGHDT and CDR2 is YYEEEE. The CDR3 has 13 amino acids. The V and J ends lost 6 bases and 3 bases, in that order; junction bases with no gene match: 6. The CDR3 reads CASIRGGSYEQYF. CDR3 DNA sequence: TGTGCCAGCATTCGGGGCGGGAGCTACGAGCAGTACTTC.

The CDR3 nucleotides read TGCGCCAGCAGACGGGGTGGGGCGGTGGGCACAGATACGCAGTATTTT. Its protein is CASRRGGAVGTDTQYF. The gene calls are TRBV5-1 and TRBJ2-3; D assignment may be TRBD1 or TRBD2 (5 bases each). The V gene's germline CDR1 is SGHRS and CDR2 YFSETQ. CDR3 length: 16 amino acids. Trimming stripped 5 bases from V and 1 base from J, with 17 bases between. Full variable domain (rest looked up from reference TRBV5-1 and TRBJ2-3): KAGVTQTPRYLIKTRGQQVTLSCSPISGHRSVSWYQQTPGQGLQFLFEYFSETQRNKGNFPGRFSGRQFSNSRSEMNVSTLELGDSALYLCASRRGGAVGTDTQYFGPGTRLTVL.

The chain employs TRBV9 and TRBJ1-3, with D perhaps TRBD1 (6 bases). The V end was cut by 0 bases, the J end by 0 bases, with 10 bases between. The CDR3 extends over 16 amino acids. CDR1 is SGDLS and CDR2 is YYNGEE in the germline V gene. The CDR3 bases are TGTGCCAGCAGCGTAGGCGGACAGAGCTCTGGAAACACCATATATTTT. Residues: CASSVGGQSSGNTIYF.

The V call is TRBV10-3, the J call TRBJ2-7, with 11 bases aligning to TRBD2. The CDR3 has 16 amino acids. The germline CDR1 and CDR2 sequences are ENHRY and SYGVKD. After removal of 10 bases from V and 0 bases from J, the junction contained 11 bases not matched to a gene. The DNA of the CDR3 is TGTGCCAGCTGCCAGACTAGCGGGACGAGCTCCTACGAGCAGTACTTC. This translates into CASCQTSGTSSYEQYF.

The V call is TRBV4-2, the J call TRBJ2-7, with TRBD2 matching over 11 bases. The CDR3 sequence is 18 residues long. V shed 4 bases and J 3 bases; nucleotides not matched to a gene: 14. CDR1 is LGHNA and CDR2 is YNFKEQ in the germline V gene. The CDR3 sequence is CASSPWGSGRAAGYEQYF. CDR3 DNA: TGTGCCAGCAGCCCCTGGGGTAGCGGGAGGGCGGCCGGCTACGAGCAGTACTTC.